This TCR beta chain originates from a study of response to subunit inactivated influenza vaccine (dated by TCRdb to between 2018 and 2020). The study in broad terms: To follow how T cells responded to a trivalent subunit inactivated influenza vaccine, the researchers relied on deep quantitative profiling of the T cell receptor repertoire.

According to the germline V gene, CDR1 reads SNHLY and CDR2 reads FYNNEI. The cysteine opens and the phenylalanine closes a CDR3 of 13 amino acids. Only the CDR3 part of the read is kept: 39 bases, read in frame from the first base. Trimming at the junction amounts to 7 bases on V and 0 bases on J, and the germline ends lie 9 bases apart. General study outcomes and caveats: The authors proposed that each seasonal influenza vaccination may bring in only a limited number of new T cells.

To prepare the library, RT-PCR was applied. For sequencing, an Illumina HiSeq 2500 was employed. The public reads were quality trimmed at Q25 with fastp and then assembled into clones with MiXCR by TCRdb, keeping productive beta chains. CDR3 protein sequences are deduplicated, and each keeps its most common genes and DNA. Present in this sample are about 310,000 distinct CDR3 sequences, roughly 22% of which were seen just once. The ten largest clones represent more than 8.5% of the sample. With respect to this clonotype: It lacks a known antigen. The record has no base qualities; no much larger clone is one base away.

The source material was PBMCs from blood, sampled less than 22 months after vaccination. The chain couples TRBV2 to TRBJ1-1; tentative D gene TRBD1, with 6 bases matching. This sequence originates from a man aged 50 to 69 who received an inactivated influenza vaccine. Donor details come from another sample of the same person, matched by shared clones. The nucleotide sequence is given as TGTGCCAGCACCAAGGGGGTGAACACTGAAGCTTTCTTT. It specifies CASTKGVNTEAFF. Beyond the CDR3, the reference TRBV2 and TRBJ1-1 genes provide the residues; the full variable domain reads: EPEVTQTPSHQVTQMGQEVILRCVPISNHLYFYWYRQILGQKVEFLVSFYNNEISEKSEIFDDQFSVERPDGSNFTLKIRSTKLEDSAMYFCASTKGVNTEAFFGQGTRLTVV.